This T cell receptor beta chain was captured by sequencing in a study of cytomegalovirus exposure and HLA in healthy donors. Primers: 60 Vbeta forward and 13 Jbeta reverse. Produced via immunoSEQ multiplex PCR; TCRdb's table is partial and in-frame only. The table includes just over 95,000 clones, approximately 72% detected once. Germline CDR1 SEHNR, CDR2 FQNEAQ (reference sequence). This CDR3 comprises 14 residues. V was cut by 7 bases and J by 4 bases, with 16 bases left in between. Regarding this clone: Its cognate antigen is unknown.

Study results and caveats: In vitro data verified three CMV-associated chains as specific for CMV antigens. Association with HLA alleles at 0.05 false discovery rate was found for approximately 18,000 TCR beta sequences in a later analysis. Several of the most significant clusters were apparently associated with common viral pathogens in a later analysis.

The genes are TRBV7-9 and TRBJ1-2, with a possible D match to TRBD1 (6 bases). The TCR comes from a woman aged 40 to 50 in good health and CMV-seropositive. Sequenced: PBMCs. CDR3 coding DNA: TGTGCCAGCACCATTGGGGGGGACACCTATGGCTACACCTTC. It specifies CASTIGGDTYGYTF.